The rows below give T cell receptor beta chains drawn from one sample of a study of T-cell memory formation after mild COVID-19. TCRdb reanalysed the 5' RACE reads using MiXCR and keeps one entry per CDR3 protein. Here the sample spans 35,000 to 45,000 distinct CDR3 sequences, approximately 6.8% being singletons. The specimen sequenced was PBMCs or a T cell subset sorted from them (not recorded which). All receptors derive from a man aged 18 to 29 who had mild COVID-19 (a few samples of this study predate the infection). Cell type and time point are not known. CDR3s include the opening cysteine and the closing phenylalanine or tryptophan. A D gene is named only where the DNA matches it firmly. The size of a clone is reported for some rows only, either as once, few or many, or as a class for expanded clones.

abundance: many
v_gene: TRBV18
d_gene: -
j_gene: TRBJ2-3
CDR3aa: CASSPSTSTDTQYF
CDR3nt: TGTGCCAGCTCACCGTCGACTAGCACAGATACGCAGTATTTT

abundance: -
v_gene: TRBV6-6
d_gene: -
j_gene: TRBJ2-5
CDR3aa: CASSYGGDQETQYF
CDR3nt: TGTGCCAGCAGTTACGGGGGAGATCAAGAGACCCAGTACTTC

abundance: few
v_gene: TRBV7-2
d_gene: -
j_gene: TRBJ2-3
CDR3aa: CASSFAPDTQYF
CDR3nt: TGTGCCAGCAGCTTTGCGCCGGATACGCAGTATTTT

abundance: many
v_gene: TRBV6-6
d_gene: -
j_gene: TRBJ2-5
CDR3aa: CASSLAGETQYF
CDR3nt: TGTGCCAGCAGTCTTGCGGGAGAGACCCAGTACTTC

abundance: -
v_gene: TRBV20-1
d_gene: -
j_gene: TRBJ2-5
CDR3aa: CSGAQRQETQYF
CDR3nt: TGCAGTGGGGCGCAGCGCCAAGAGACCCAGTACTTC

abundance: many
v_gene: TRBV20-1
d_gene: TRBD2
j_gene: TRBJ2-5
CDR3aa: CSARGTSGGTETQYF
CDR3nt: TGCAGTGCTAGAGGGACTAGCGGGGGGACAGAGACCCAGTACTTC

abundance: -
v_gene: TRBV7-9
d_gene: TRBD1
j_gene: TRBJ1-2
CDR3aa: CASRLGTANYGYTF
CDR3nt: TGTGCCAGCAGGCTAGGGACAGCTAACTATGGCTACACCTTC

abundance: few
v_gene: TRBV7-3
d_gene: -
j_gene: TRBJ2-4
CDR3aa: CASSLDSKNIQYF
CDR3nt: TGTGCCAGCAGCCTGGACAGCAAAAACATTCAGTACTTC

abundance: -
v_gene: TRBV12-3/TRBV12-4
d_gene: TRBD1
j_gene: TRBJ1-1
CDR3aa: CASRRGQGNTEAFF
CDR3nt: TGTGCCAGCAGACGCGGACAGGGGAACACTGAAGCTTTCTTT

abundance: many
v_gene: TRBV24-1
d_gene: -
j_gene: TRBJ2-5
CDR3aa: CATSDRGKAQETQYF
CDR3nt: TGTGCCACCAGTGACAGGGGAAAGGCACAAGAGACCCAGTACTTC

abundance: few
v_gene: TRBV5-1
d_gene: -
j_gene: TRBJ2-5
CDR3aa: CASSLALPATVAAQYF
CDR3nt: TGCGCCAGCAGCTTGGCTCTCCCGGCGACTGTTGCGGCCCAGTACTTC

abundance: once
v_gene: TRBV2
d_gene: -
j_gene: TRBJ2-5
CDR3aa: CASSTMGVVYF
CDR3nt: TGTGCCAGCAGTACCATGGGGGTCGTGTACTTC

abundance: -
v_gene: TRBV29-1
d_gene: TRBD1
j_gene: TRBJ2-7
CDR3aa: CSVRTGSSYEQYF
CDR3nt: TGCAGCGTCCGGACAGGATCCTCCTACGAGCAGTACTTC

abundance: -
v_gene: TRBV5-1
d_gene: -
j_gene: TRBJ2-5
CDR3aa: CASSALRETQYF
CDR3nt: TGCGCCAGCAGCGCGTTGAGAGAGACCCAGTACTTC

abundance: -
v_gene: TRBV6-1
d_gene: -
j_gene: TRBJ1-6
CDR3aa: CASSDHNNSPLHF
CDR3nt: TGTGCCAGCAGTGACCACAATAATTCACCCCTCCACTTT

abundance: many
v_gene: TRBV7-2
d_gene: -
j_gene: TRBJ2-4
CDR3aa: CASSFGPGDIQYF
CDR3nt: TGTGCCAGCAGCTTCGGGCCTGGGGACATTCAGTACTTC

abundance: many
v_gene: TRBV6-6
d_gene: TRBD1
j_gene: TRBJ1-1
CDR3aa: CASSYPQGGLNTEAFF
CDR3nt: TGTGCCAGCAGTTACCCCCAGGGGGGGTTGAACACTGAAGCTTTCTTT

abundance: few
v_gene: TRBV7-8
d_gene: TRBD2
j_gene: TRBJ2-2
CDR3aa: CASSPLRGLAGGLNTGELFF
CDR3nt: TGTGCCAGCAGCCCCCTAAGGGGACTAGCGGGGGGGCTTAACACCGGGGAGCTGTTTTTT

abundance: -
v_gene: TRBV20-1
d_gene: TRBD1
j_gene: TRBJ1-6
CDR3aa: CSALRDSNSPLHF
CDR3nt: TGCAGTGCTCTCCGGGACAGTAATTCACCCCTCCACTTT

abundance: -
v_gene: TRBV7-2
d_gene: -
j_gene: TRBJ2-5
CDR3aa: CASSLSQGRGETQYF
CDR3nt: TGTGCCAGCAGCTTATCCCAGGGGCGGGGAGAGACCCAGTACTTC

abundance: -
v_gene: TRBV24-1
d_gene: -
j_gene: TRBJ2-3
CDR3aa: CATSVPGRWTDTQYF
CDR3nt: TGTGCCACCAGTGTCCCGGGACGTTGGACAGATACGCAGTATTTT